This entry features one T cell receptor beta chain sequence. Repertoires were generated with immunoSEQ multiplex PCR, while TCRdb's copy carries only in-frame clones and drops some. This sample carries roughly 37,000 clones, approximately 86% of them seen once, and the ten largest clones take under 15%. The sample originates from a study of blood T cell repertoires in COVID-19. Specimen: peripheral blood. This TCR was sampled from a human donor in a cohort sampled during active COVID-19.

The CDR3 spells CASSPVYTEAFF. Here the CDR3 DNA reads TGTGCCAGCAGTCCAGTGTACACTGAAGCTTTCTTT. This chain joins TRBV12-3 or TRBV12-4 and TRBJ1-1; no reliable D call. CDR3 length: 12 residues. V lost 5 bases and J 3 bases, leaving 7 bases between the germline ends.